This TCR beta chain was identified in a study of early T cells in non-severe SARS-CoV-2 infection. Attached unique molecular identifiers marked individual cDNA molecules. TCRdb re-analysed the 5' RACE reads in MiXCR, keeping a single row per CDR3 protein. The sample consists of 70,000 to 90,000 distinct CDR3 sequences, about 14% of them appearing once. Germline-derived CDR1 and CDR2 are SSHAT and FNYEAQ (reference sequence). The CDR3 runs to 16 residues. This clonotype was found a few times. The junction does not match germline at one end; this may be a read error. The TCR originated in an adult who was a healthcare worker with PCR-confirmed SARS-CoV-2 infection or an uninfected control (not recorded which). J is TRBJ2-2 and V is TRBV7-7, with D tentatively TRBD2 (6 bases). Sequenced input: whole blood. In nucleotides, the CDR3 is TGTGCTAGCAGCTTTTCCCCGGGGACTAACACCGGGGAGCTGTTTTTT. This sequence encodes CASSFSPGTNTGELFF.